This T cell receptor (beta chain) is drawn from a study of T cells in Graves' hyperthyroidism and ophthalmopathy. CDR3 length: 13 residues. Trimming took 6 bases from V and 6 from J, leaving 14 bases between them. Germline V lookup: CDR1 MNHEY, CDR2 SMNVEV (reference sequence). The table lists this clonotype with many counts. From RNA transcripts, TCR beta CDR3 regions were amplified. First-round RT-PCR with HTBI primers amplified the TCR CDR3 region. Via MiXCR, TCRdb re-called the multiplex PCR reads, giving one row per CDR3 protein. The profile shows 500,000 or so distinct CDR3 sequences, over 15% of them singletons.

Sequencing used blood. The receptor comes from a woman aged 18-29 years with Graves' ophthalmopathy. The V gene is TRBV27, the J gene TRBJ1-2, with a tentative D call TRBD1 (6 bases). CDR3 coding DNA: TGTGCCAGCAGCGACGGCGGGGGCAATGGCTACACCTTC. This translates into CASSDGGGNGYTF.